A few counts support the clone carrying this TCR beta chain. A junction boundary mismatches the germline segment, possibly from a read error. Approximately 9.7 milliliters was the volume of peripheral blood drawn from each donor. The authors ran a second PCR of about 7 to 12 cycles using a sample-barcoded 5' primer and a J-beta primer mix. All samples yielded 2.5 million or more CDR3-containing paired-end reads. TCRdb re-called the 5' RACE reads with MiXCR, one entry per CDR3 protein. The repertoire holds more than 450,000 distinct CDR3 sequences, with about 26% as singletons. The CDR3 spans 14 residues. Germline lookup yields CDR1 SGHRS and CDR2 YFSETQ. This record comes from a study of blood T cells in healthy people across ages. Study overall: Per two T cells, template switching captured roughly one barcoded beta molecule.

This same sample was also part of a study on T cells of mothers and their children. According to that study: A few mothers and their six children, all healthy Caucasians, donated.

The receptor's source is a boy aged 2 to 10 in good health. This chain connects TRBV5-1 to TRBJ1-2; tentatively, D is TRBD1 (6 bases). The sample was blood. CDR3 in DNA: TGCGCCAGCAGTTTGGCCGCGCAGGGGAATGGCTACACCTTC. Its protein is CASSLAAQGNGYTF.